This T cell receptor beta chain was sequenced in a study of T cell responses to AZD1222 COVID-19 vaccine. Method: immunoSEQ multiplex PCR; TCRdb's copy keeps in-frame clones and lacks some. The sample consists of over 150,000 clones, approximately 90% of them appearing once. Germline V lookup: CDR1 SGHRS, CDR2 YFSETQ. The CDR3 has 15 amino acids. Trimming at V came to 4 bases and at J to 5 bases, leaving 6 bases not matched to a gene. This rearrangement joins TRBV5-1 to TRBJ2-2, with 9 bases matching TRBD1. The receptor's source is an adult in good health. This specimen consisted of peripheral blood, obtained on day 0 of AZD1222 vaccination. CDR3 bases: TGCGCCAGCAGCCTCGGGACAGGGTGGACCGGGGAGCTGTTTTTT. Amino acid sequence: CASSLGTGWTGELFF. The variable domain in full, completed from reference TRBV5-1 and TRBJ2-2, reads KAGVTQTPRYLIKTRGQQVTLSCSPISGHRSVSWYQQTPGQGLQFLFEYFSETQRNKGNFPGRFSGRQFSNSRSEMNVSTLELGDSALYLCASSLGTGWTGELFFGEGSRLTVL.